This entry lists 23 T cell receptor beta chains sequenced from one sample in a study of beta chain features in type 1 diabetes. The antigens for these receptors are not known. Reverse transcribing all isolated RNA meant expressed TCRB transcripts were sequenced. Produced via immunoSEQ multiplex PCR; TCRdb's table is partial and in-frame only. The sample has roughly 730,000 clones; under 15% are singletons. Study-level findings and limits: TCRB CDR3 length was moderately but significantly reduced in all four CD4+ subsets of Type 1 diabetes patients.

Sequenced input: naive CD4+ T cells from blood. All receptors come from a man between 18 and 29 years old with type 1 diabetes.

The rearrangement links TRBV30 to TRBJ2-5; 8 bases fit TRBD1. V lost 2 bases, J lost 0 bases, and 8 bases stayed unmatched. Germline V gene data show CDR1 as GTSNPN and CDR2 as SVGIG (reference sequence). The CDR3 contains 16 residues. In DNA form, the CDR3 reads TGTGCCTGGAGTAAGACAGGGGCGCCGAACCAAGAGACCCAGTACTTC. It specifies CAWSKTGAPNQETQYF.

This clone showed up just a few times. V and J are TRBV5-1 and TRBJ1-2; maybe TRBD1 (6 bases). There are 12 residues in the CDR3. Between the trimmed V and J ends, which lost 0 bases and 7 bases, there was a span of 7 bases. CDR1 and CDR2 from the germline V gene are SGHRS and YFSETQ. The CDR3 nucleotides are TGCGCCAGCAGCTTGGAGGGGGTTGGCTACACCTTC. This sequence encodes CASSLEGVGYTF.

The chain uses TRBV10-3 and TRBJ2-7, with D perhaps TRBD1 (5 bases). Trimming stripped 5 bases from V and 0 bases from J, with 11 bases between. CDR1 ENHRY and CDR2 SYGVKD come from the germline V gene. This CDR3 spans 14 amino acids. CDR3 in amino acids: CAISLDSASYEQYF. The CDR3 nucleotides are TGTGCCATCAGTCTTGACAGCGCCTCCTACGAGCAGTACTTC.

The rearrangement joins TRBV6-6 to TRBJ2-7; TRBD1 might be the D (6 bases). Germline CDR1 reads MNHNY; CDR2 reads SVGAGI (reference sequence). Trimming stripped 6 bases from V and 1 base from J, with 10 bases between. CDR3 length equals 13 residues. Here the CDR3 reads CASSLGQSYEQYF. The CDR3 DNA is TGTGCCAGCAGCCTCGGACAGTCCTACGAGCAGTACTTC.

This clone turned up a few times. The genes are TRBV7-2 and TRBJ1-1; D is unclear. V lost 5 bases to trimming and J lost 1 base, with 11 bases between them. The CDR3 spans 14 residues. CDR1 and CDR2 (germline): SGHTA, FQGNSA. In DNA, the CDR3 is TGTGCCAGCAGCCCGAGTAGGTCGAACACTGAAGCTTTCTTT. Translating it yields CASSPSRSNTEAFF. The whole variable domain, filled in from reference TRBV7-2 and TRBJ1-1, reads GAGVSQSPSNKVTEKGKDVELRCDPISGHTALYWYRQSLGQGLEFLIYFQGNSAPDKSGLPSDRFSAERTGGSVSTLTIQRTQQEDSAVYLCASSPSRSNTEAFFGQGTRLTVV.

This clone has just a few counts. The rearrangement uses TRBV13 and TRBJ1-5; D is possibly TRBD1 (6 bases). From germline, CDR1 is PRHDT and CDR2 FYEKMQ (reference sequence). The V end was cut by 4 bases, the J end by 0 bases, with 7 bases between. The CDR3 loop spans 14 amino acids. The CDR3 spells CASSSTGSNQPQHF. CDR3 nucleotide sequence: TGTGCCAGCAGCTCGACAGGTAGCAATCAGCCCCAGCATTTT.

This rearrangement joins TRBV6-5 to TRBJ2-5; D might be TRBD1 (5 bases). Germline CDR1 and CDR2: MNHEY and SVGAGI. This CDR3 comprises 13 residues. The ends were cut back, 4 bases at V and 1 base at J, with 7 bases in the middle. The CDR3 spells CASSSTVQETQYF. In DNA form, the CDR3 reads TGTGCCAGCAGTTCGACAGTCCAAGAGACCCAGTACTTC.

In this sample, this clone turned up a few times. In the same sample, other DNA sequences code for this CDR3. The V gene is TRBV27, the J gene TRBJ2-2; D might be TRBD1 or TRBD2, each matching 5 bases. This CDR3 region has 15 residues. The germline V gene has CDR1 MNHEY and CDR2 SMNVEV (reference sequence). V was shortened by 3 bases and J by 0 bases, with 8 bases between the two germline ends. The CDR3 DNA reads as TGTGCCAGCAGTTTGGGGACGGCGAACACCGGGGAGCTGTTTTTT. This translates into CASSLGTANTGELFF.

V usage is TRBV5-6 and J usage is TRBJ1-2, with 9 bases identical to TRBD1. CDR1 and CDR2 from the germline V gene are SGHDT and YYEEEE. CDR3 length equals 13 residues. J was trimmed by 8 bases and V by 0 bases; bases with no gene match: 2. Here the CDR3 reads CASSLDRGQGYTF. CDR3 DNA sequence: TGTGCCAGCAGCTTGGACAGGGGGCAAGGCTACACCTTC.

This clone appeared a few times. The chain carries TRBV18 and TRBJ1-1; D remains ambiguous. V dropped 4 bases and J dropped 4 bases, with 16 bases sitting between them. Germline-derived CDR1 and CDR2 are KGHSH and LQKENI. The CDR3 spans 15 residues. The CDR3 loop reads CASSLFGGWVTEAFF. The CDR3 bases are TGTGCCAGCTCACTATTCGGAGGATGGGTCACTGAAGCTTTCTTT.

Only a few counts were recorded for this clone. This rearrangement joins TRBV7-2 to TRBJ2-1; 9 nucleotides line up with TRBD2. V trimming: 4 bases; J trimming: 2 bases; junction bases outside the gene matches: 3. The CDR3 covers 15 residues. Germline values: CDR1 SGHTA, CDR2 FQGNSA. The DNA of the CDR3 is TGTGCCAGCAGCTATAGCGGGGGCGCCTACAATGAGCAGTTCTTC. Its translation is CASSYSGGAYNEQFF.

CDR3: CASSPGTASQETQYF. The CDR3, as DNA: TGTGCCAGCAGTCCCGGGACAGCCAGCCAAGAGACCCAGTACTTC. This chain uses TRBV6-1 with TRBJ2-5; 7 bases match TRBD1. CDR3 length: 15 residues. With V trimmed by 5 bases and J by 1 base, 7 bases remained unmatched. Germline V gene data show CDR1 as MNHNS and CDR2 as SASEGT.

The chain links TRBV7-9 to TRBJ2-5, with a tentative D call TRBD1 (5 bases). Trimming pared 5 bases from V and 0 bases from J, leaving 10 bases between. CDR1 is SEHNR and CDR2 is FQNEAQ in the germline V gene (reference sequence). This CDR3 contains 14 residues. CDR3 sequence: CASSPGANQETQYF. The DNA of the CDR3 is TGTGCCAGCAGCCCTGGGGCAAACCAAGAGACCCAGTACTTC.

This clone was counted between two and nine times. CDR3 sequence: CASSFQDRNNEQFF. The CDR3 coding sequence is TGTGCCAGCAGCTTTCAAGACAGGAACAATGAGCAGTTCTTC. The J gene is TRBJ2-1, the V gene TRBV7-9, with a weak D call TRBD1 (6 bases). The CDR3 consists of 14 residues. With 3 bases removed from V and 5 bases from J, the gap between germline ends came to 11 bases. Germline lookup yields CDR1 SEHNR and CDR2 FQNEAQ (reference sequence).

This chain connects TRBV25-1 to TRBJ2-7; no reliable D call. CDR3 length: 14 amino acids. CDR1 MGHDK and CDR2 SYGVNS come from the germline V gene. V was cut by 1 base and J by 7 bases, with 14 bases left in between. Here the CDR3 DNA reads TGTGCCAGCAGTGAATCTTATAACCCGTTGGAGCAGTACTTC. Translation: CASSESYNPLEQYF.

This clone has just a few counts. V is TRBV19 and J is TRBJ2-3; 7 bases line up with TRBD1. The germline gives CDR1 LNHDA, CDR2 SQIVND (reference sequence). Trimming at V came to 10 bases and at J to 0 bases, leaving 4 bases not matched to a gene. There are 13 residues in the CDR3. In DNA, the CDR3 is TGTGCCACCGAGGACAGGAGCACAGATACGCAGTATTTT. Translation: CATEDRSTDTQYF.

This clone showed up just a few times. The rearrangement uses TRBV6-1 and TRBJ2-7; D unclear. The CDR3 contains 15 residues. Deletions cut 6 bases from V and 0 bases from J, with 15 bases between. In germline, CDR1 is MNHNS, CDR2 SASEGT. Here the CDR3 reads CASRAGPGDSYEQYF. The CDR3 DNA follows: TGTGCCAGCAGGGCTGGCCCCGGCGACTCCTACGAGCAGTACTTC.

The sample holds a few counts of this clone. The V gene is TRBV7-9, the J gene TRBJ2-5, with D tentatively TRBD2 (6 bases). This CDR3 is built from 16 residues. Per the germline V gene, CDR1 is SEHNR and CDR2 is FQNEAQ (reference sequence). The V and J ends lost 3 bases and 3 bases respectively, with 17 bases between them. CDR3 DNA: TGTGCCAGCAGCTTTACCGGGACTTCCAAAGAAGAGACCCAGTACTTC. It translates to CASSFTGTSKEETQYF.

The chain uses TRBV10-3 and TRBJ2-1; 7 bases agree with TRBD2. CDR3 size: 14 residues. CDR1 is ENHRY and CDR2 is SYGVKD in the germline V gene. Trimming cost V 4 bases and J 8 bases; bases outside gene matches: 8. The DNA for the CDR3 is TGTGCCATCAGTGCGGGACTACAGCCCCATGAGCAGTTCTTC. It codes for CAISAGLQPHEQFF.

CDR3 sequence: CACGTGASNQPQHF. CDR3 in DNA: TGTGCCTGCGGGACAGGGGCAAGCAATCAGCCCCAGCATTTT. The chain is built from TRBV30 and TRBJ1-5, with 10 bases aligning to TRBD1. The CDR3 is 14 amino acids. CDR1 is GTSNPN, CDR2 SVGIG, per germline (reference sequence). Trimming at V came to 6 bases and at J to 1 base, leaving 3 bases not matched to a gene.

V usage is TRBV7-9 and J usage is TRBJ1-3; D uncertain. The germline V gene has CDR1 SEHNR and CDR2 FQNEAQ (reference sequence). The CDR3 consists of 15 residues. V dropped 3 bases and J dropped 0 bases, with 9 bases sitting between them. CDR3 sequence reads: CASSLQSSSGNTIYF. The CDR3 nucleotides read TGTGCCAGCAGCTTGCAGAGCAGCTCTGGAAACACCATATATTTT.

V usage is TRBV2 and J usage is TRBJ2-3; the match to TRBD1 covers 7 bases. Germline V gene lookup returns CDR1 SNHLY and CDR2 FYNNEI. V was clipped by 2 bases and J by 0 bases; unmatched bases: 11. The CDR3 covers 18 residues. CDR3 coding DNA: TGTGCCAGCAGTGAAAGGGGAGTAGGGGGCTTGAGCACAGATACGCAGTATTTT. Its protein product is CASSERGVGGLSTDTQYF.

The V gene is TRBV7-9, the J gene TRBJ2-3; D gene uncertain. Trimming removed 8 bases at V and 2 bases at J, with 11 bases between. CDR3 length equals 13 residues. CDR1 SEHNR and CDR2 FQNEAQ come from the germline V gene (reference sequence). The CDR3 DNA reads TGTGCCAGCTTCCCGGCCAACACAGATACGCAGTATTTT. It is translated as CASFPANTDTQYF. The full variable domain, in which reference TRBV7-9 and TRBJ2-3 provide the parts outside the CDR3, is DTGVSQNPRHKITKRGQNVTFRCDPISEHNRLYWYRQTLGQGPEFLTYFQNEAQLEKSRLLSDRFSAERPKGSFSTLEIQRTEQGDSAMYLCASFPANTDTQYFGPGTRLTVL.